These 29 T cell receptor beta chains share one sample of origin, sequenced in a study of cytomegalovirus exposure and HLA in healthy donors. Primers included in the PCR were 60 Vbeta and 13 Jbeta primers. Only in-frame clones appear in the TCRdb table, and some are missing; sequencing was by immunoSEQ multiplex PCR. The sample has approximately 130,000 clones, over 80% seen once. The sample taken for sequencing was PBMCs. These receptors all stem from a boy aged 5-17 years in good health and CMV-seronegative.

The chain recombines TRBV19 with TRBJ1-5; 8 bases match TRBD1. This CDR3 is built from 15 residues. Per germline, CDR1 LNHDA and CDR2 SQIVND (reference sequence). V dropped 4 bases and J dropped 8; count of bases not matched to a gene: 10. In DNA, the CDR3 is TGTGCCAGTAGTAGAACAGGGGGACAGGTGGAGCCCCAGCATTTT. It encodes CASSRTGGQVEPQHF.

The chain links TRBV5-4 to TRBJ1-1; the D is unclear. V gave up 4 bases and J gave up 7 bases, with 11 bases separating them. Germline V gives CDR1 SGHNT, CDR2 YYREEE (reference sequence). The CDR3 length is 12 residues. The CDR3 region has the DNA TGTGCCAGCAGCCCACGATCGGGTGAAGCTTTCTTT. It is translated as CASSPRSGEAFF.

This clone has only one observation. V and J are TRBV5-1 and TRBJ2-1; a weak D match, TRBD1 (7 bases). Germline assignment: CDR1 SGHRS and CDR2 YFSETQ. V was pared by 4 bases and J by 3 bases, with 14 bases between. CDR3 size: 15 residues. The DNA of the CDR3 is TGCGCCAGCAGCCCAAGACAGGGACTCTACAATGAGCAGTTCTTC. Translation gives CASSPRQGLYNEQFF.

This clone was recorded a few times. The chain joins TRBV2 to TRBJ2-1, with 11 bases that match TRBD1. CDR1 is SNHLY, CDR2 FYNNEI, per germline. Unmatched junction bases numbered 5, after V lost 5 bases and J lost 8 bases. This CDR3 has 14 residues. CDR3 in amino acids: CASSWDRGIDEQFF. The CDR3 DNA sequence: TGTGCCAGCAGTTGGGACAGGGGGATCGATGAGCAGTTCTTC.

The chain joins TRBV6-5 to TRBJ1-1; 9 bases map to TRBD1. There are 14 residues in the CDR3. CDR1 is MNHEY, CDR2 SVGAGI, per germline. After removal of 6 bases from V and 2 bases from J, the junction contained 4 bases not matched to a gene. CDR3 DNA sequence: TGTGCCAGCAGATGGGACAGGGTTAACACTGAAGCTTTCTTT. Protein product: CASRWDRVNTEAFF.

The chain recombines TRBV9 with TRBJ2-1; maybe TRBD2 (6 bases). V dropped 3 bases and J dropped 4 bases, with 17 bases sitting between them. CDR3 length: 16 residues. Per the germline V gene, CDR1 is SGDLS and CDR2 is YYNGEE. Here the CDR3 reads CASSATGTDFYNEQFF. In DNA, the CDR3 is TGTGCCAGCAGCGCCACCGGGACTGATTTTTACAATGAGCAGTTCTTC.

The chain carries TRBV4-2 and TRBJ2-2, with TRBD1 matching over 9 bases. Germline CDR1 reads LGHNA; CDR2 reads YNFKEQ. V lost 3 bases to trimming and J lost 2 bases; unmatched junction nucleotides: 7. The CDR3 spans 17 residues. The chain's CDR3 is CASSHGGTGRNTGELFF. The CDR3 DNA is TGTGCCAGCAGCCATGGAGGGACAGGGAGAAACACCGGGGAGCTGTTTTTT.

This chain uses TRBV29-1 with TRBJ2-3; no clear D gene. Per the germline V gene, CDR1 is SQVTM and CDR2 is ANQGSEA. The V end lost 0 bases, the J end lost 4 bases, and 14 bases lay between the germline ends. The CDR3 consists of 15 residues. The CDR3 sequence: CSVEDFLRESDTQYF. As DNA, the CDR3 is TGCAGCGTTGAAGATTTCCTCCGAGAGTCAGATACGCAGTATTTT.

The rearrangement joins TRBV5-4 to TRBJ1-2; TRBD1 matches at 9 bases. The CDR3 loop spans 15 amino acids. Germline loops: CDR1 SGHNT, CDR2 YYREEE (reference sequence). The trim removed 4 bases at V and 5 bases at J, leaving 9 bases unmatched. The CDR3, as DNA: TGTGCCAGCAGCGACGGGACAGGGAATTGGTATGGCTACACCTTC. It encodes CASSDGTGNWYGYTF.

The chain has TRBV29-1 and TRBJ2-6; tentatively, D is TRBD1 (6 bases). Germline values: CDR1 SQVTM, CDR2 ANQGSEA. V was clipped by 3 bases and J by 7 bases, with 10 bases between them. The CDR3 sequence is 13 residues long. The CDR3 nucleotides are TGCAGCGTTGAGGCAGGGGTCGCCAACGTCCTGACTTTC. Amino acid sequence: CSVEAGVANVLTF.

The chain is built from TRBV29-1 and TRBJ1-1, with D uncertain. Looked up from germline, CDR1 is SQVTM and CDR2 is ANQGSEA. The V end was cut by 4 bases, the J end by 1 base, with 16 bases between. CDR3 length: 15 amino acids. The CDR3 reads CSVAVVGGGNTEAFF. Written as DNA, the CDR3 is TGCAGCGTTGCGGTCGTCGGAGGAGGGAACACTGAAGCTTTCTTT.

In this sample, this clone turned up once. The V gene is TRBV7-3, the J gene TRBJ2-1, with TRBD2 matching over 8 bases. The germline CDR1 and CDR2 sequences are SGHTA and FQGTGA. The CDR3 runs 13 residues. Trimming removed 5 bases from V and 7 bases from J; junction bases left unmatched: 4. CDR3 region: CASSTGLDNEQFF. CDR3 nucleotide sequence: TGTGCCAGCAGCACGGGACTAGATAATGAGCAGTTCTTC.

This chain uses TRBV29-1 with TRBJ2-1, with D hard to call. The V gene lost 3 bases and the J gene lost 2 bases, with 8 bases spanning the gap. Germline V gene sequence: CDR1 SQVTM, CDR2 ANQGSEA. This CDR3 contains 13 residues. CDR3: CSVEVATYNEQFF. DNA for the CDR3: TGCAGCGTTGAGGTGGCAACCTACAATGAGCAGTTCTTC.

The gene calls are TRBV13 and TRBJ2-7; TRBD2 might be the D (6 bases). Germline CDR1 PRHDT, CDR2 FYEKMQ (reference sequence). The ends were cut back, 5 bases at V and 1 base at J, with 15 bases in the middle. The CDR3 runs to 15 residues. As DNA, the CDR3 is TGTGCCAGCAGCCCGACTAGAATGCTATCCTACGAGCAGTACTTC. Translated: CASSPTRMLSYEQYF.

The chain recombines TRBV6-5 with TRBJ1-5; 7 nucleotides match TRBD1. Per the germline V gene, CDR1 is MNHEY and CDR2 is SVGAGI. V shed 6 bases, J shed 2 bases, and the junction held 7 bases outside the gene matches. The CDR3 extends over 15 amino acids. CDR3 loop: CASSRGTVGNQPQHF. CDR3 in DNA: TGTGCCAGCAGCCGCGGGACAGTGGGCAATCAGCCCCAGCATTTT.

V usage is TRBV4-1 and J usage is TRBJ2-7; 11 positions agree with TRBD2. CDR1 is MGHRA and CDR2 is YSYEKL in the germline V gene. The trim removed 3 bases at V and 6 bases at J, leaving 10 bases unmatched. The CDR3 is made up of 16 amino acids. The CDR3: CASSHVYGLAGGEQYF. The CDR3 bases are TGCGCCAGCAGCCATGTCTATGGACTAGCGGGTGGCGAGCAGTACTTC.

This clone was seen only once. The chain couples TRBV30 to TRBJ2-7, with 7 bases matching TRBD2. The V segment lost 7 bases and the J segment 2 bases; nucleotides outside the gene matches: 8. Germline V lookup: CDR1 GTSNPN, CDR2 SVGIG (reference sequence). CDR3 length: 13 amino acids. The CDR3 here is CAFIREDTYEQYF. For the CDR3, the DNA is TGTGCCTTCATTCGGGAGGACACCTACGAGCAGTACTTC.

The chain uses TRBV4-1 and TRBJ2-3, with unresolved D. The V end was cut by 2 bases, the J end by 1 base, with 16 bases between. CDR1 and CDR2 from the germline V gene are MGHRA and YSYEKL. The CDR3 is 17 residues long. CDR3 amino acids: CASSQYPQTPGTDTQYF. The CDR3 DNA follows: TGCGCCAGCAGCCAATACCCACAAACGCCTGGCACAGATACGCAGTATTTT.

CDR3 DNA: TGCAGCGCCGATCAGGGGGGAACTGAAGCTTTCTTT. Translated, it gives CSADQGGTEAFF. This rearrangement joins TRBV29-1 to TRBJ1-1, with TRBD1 matching 7 bases. The germline V gene has CDR1 SQVTM and CDR2 ANQGSEA. The junction had 7 bases not matched to a gene; V was cut back by 7 bases and J by 5 bases. The CDR3 has 12 amino acids. The variable domain in full, with the rest retrieved from reference TRBV29-1 and TRBJ1-1, is SAVISQKPSRDICQRGTSLTIQCQVDSQVTMMFWYRQQPGQSLTLIATANQGSEATYESGFVIDKFPISRPNLTFSTLTVSNMSPEDSSIYLCSADQGGTEAFFGQGTRLTVV.

This clone was counted a few times. J is TRBJ1-1 and V is TRBV7-7; a weak D match, TRBD1 (6 bases). The CDR3 has 13 residues. Per the germline V gene, CDR1 is SSHAT and CDR2 is FNYEAQ (reference sequence). Trimming removed 1 base from V and 6 bases from J, with 9 bases in between. The CDR3 bases are TGTGCCAGCAGCTTAGTGCAGGGGTCTGAAGCTTTCTTT. Translated: CASSLVQGSEAFF. The variable domain in full, with the rest retrieved from reference TRBV7-7 and TRBJ1-1, is GAGVSQSPRYKVTKRGQDVTLRCDPISSHATLYWYQQALGQGPEFLTYFNYEAQPDKSGLPSDRFSAERPEGSISTLTIQRTEQRDSAMYRCASSLVQGSEAFFGQGTRLTVV.

The genes are TRBV13 and TRBJ2-7, with 8 bases aligning to TRBD2. After removal of 3 bases from V and 3 bases from J, the junction contained 7 bases not matched to a gene. This CDR3 contains 15 residues. Germline CDR1 is PRHDT and CDR2 is FYEKMQ (reference sequence). The CDR3 DNA follows: TGTGCCAGCAGCTTGAGCCGGGAGGGCAACTACGAGCAGTACTTC. It codes for CASSLSREGNYEQYF.

CDR3 DNA: TGTGCCAGCACCATAGGACTAGCGGGAGAAGCACAGTATTTT. It translates to CASTIGLAGEAQYF. The rearrangement links TRBV2 to TRBJ2-3; 13 bases agree with TRBD2. J was trimmed by 12 bases and V by 7 bases; bases with no gene match: 10. In germline, CDR1 is SNHLY, CDR2 FYNNEI. The CDR3 has 14 amino acids.

The V call is TRBV5-1, the J call TRBJ2-2, with TRBD1 matching over 8 bases. The CDR3 length is 16 residues. The trim removed 3 bases at V and 8 bases at J, leaving 12 bases unmatched. CDR1 is SGHRS and CDR2 is YFSETQ in the germline V gene. CDR3 amino acids: CASSSESDRGIGELFF. CDR3 nucleotide sequence: TGCGCCAGCAGCTCCGAAAGCGACAGGGGTATTGGGGAGCTGTTTTTT.

The chain is built from TRBV30 and TRBJ1-2; D call uncertain. CDR1 GTSNPN and CDR2 SVGIG come from the germline V gene (reference sequence). The CDR3 is made up of 11 amino acids. Trimming shortened V by 4 bases and J by 8 bases, and 11 bases separated the two germline ends. The CDR3 coding sequence is TGTGCCTGGAAACCGGGGAACGGCTACACCTTC. Protein: CAWKPGNGYTF.

The V gene is TRBV7-9, the J gene TRBJ1-4, with unresolved D. There are 16 residues in the CDR3. Between the trimmed V and J ends, which lost 4 bases and 8 bases, there was a span of 20 bases. CDR1 and CDR2 (germline): SEHNR, FQNEAQ (reference sequence). The CDR3 loop is CASSSEITSREEKLFF. CDR3 sequence (DNA): TGTGCCAGCAGCTCCGAAATCACATCCCGGGAAGAAAAACTGTTTTTT.

The chain links TRBV2 to TRBJ1-2; D remains unclear. Per germline, CDR1 SNHLY and CDR2 FYNNEI. V was cut by 6 bases and J by 4 bases, with 12 bases left in between. This CDR3 is built from 13 residues. CDR3 in amino acids: CASRHGELYGYTF. The CDR3 coding sequence is TGTGCCAGCAGGCACGGGGAGCTCTATGGCTACACCTTC.

The sample holds a few counts of this clone. The V and J genes are TRBV4-3 and TRBJ2-1; 8 bases align to TRBD2. The CDR3 loop spans 16 amino acids. The V segment lost 0 bases and the J segment 8 bases; nucleotides outside the gene matches: 9. Per germline, CDR1 LGHNA and CDR2 YSLEER. The CDR3 DNA reads TGCGCCAGCAGCCAAGAAATAACGGGAGGGGGTTATGAGCAGTTCTTC. Residues: CASSQEITGGGYEQFF.

V is TRBV9 and J is TRBJ2-3; TRBD2 matches at 7 bases. V shed 0 bases, J shed 4 bases, and the junction held 5 bases outside the gene matches. Per germline, CDR1 SGDLS and CDR2 YYNGEE. This CDR3 region has 15 residues. CDR3 DNA: TGTGCCAGCAGCGTAGAGGCGGGAGAGGCAGATACGCAGTATTTT. It translates to CASSVEAGEADTQYF.

The chain is built from TRBV7-2 and TRBJ1-2; tentative D call: TRBD1 (6 bases). V was cut by 4 bases and J by 2 bases, with 8 bases left in between. There are 13 residues in the CDR3. From germline, CDR1 is SGHTA and CDR2 FQGNSA. This chain's CDR3 is CASSSTGNYGYTF. The CDR3 DNA reads TGTGCCAGCAGCTCCACAGGGAACTATGGCTACACCTTC.